This TCR beta chain was profiled in a study of T cell changes during pregnancy in multiple sclerosis. With V trimmed by 6 bases and J by 6 bases, 5 bases remained unmatched. The CDR3 runs to 14 residues. From germline, CDR1 is MNHEY and CDR2 SMNVEV (reference sequence). Only in-frame clones appear in the TCRdb table, and some are missing; sequencing was by immunoSEQ multiplex PCR. Altogether more than 30,000 clones are present, about 93% being singletons, with the ten largest covering 0.3% to 0.45%. V and J are TRBV27 and TRBJ1-6; 7 bases match TRBD1. The TCR was taken from a female donor in good health, enrolled as a control in a pregnancy study. This specimen consisted of CD4+ T cells from peripheral blood mononuclear cells, obtained in the third trimester of pregnancy. CDR3 DNA: TGTGCCAGCAGCCCCGGGACAGCTAATTCACCCCTCCACTTT. Translation: CASSPGTANSPLHF.